The following is a TCR beta chain sequence with its context. The entry originates in a study of OX40 agonist ivuxolimab in advanced cancers. On the study more broadly: Patients took ivuxolimab, an agonistic anti-OX40 (CD134) antibody. The dose-escalation cohort had hepatocellular carcinoma, melanoma, renal cell or head and neck cancer.

Repertoires were generated with immunoSEQ multiplex PCR, while TCRdb's copy carries only in-frame clones and drops some. The sample includes about 60,000 clones, over 80% seen only once; the top ten take about 1.8%. Germline V gives CDR1 LNHDA, CDR2 SQIVND (reference sequence). The CDR3 runs 17 residues. V was shortened by 7 bases and J by 4 bases, with 24 bases between the two germline ends. V is TRBV19 and J is TRBJ2-3; D may match TRBD1 or TRBD2 (7 bases each). Here the sequenced sample was CD4+ or CD8+ T cells sorted from blood, taken in a trial of the OX40 agonist ivuxolimab. This TCR was sampled from an adult with an advanced solid tumor such as melanoma, head and neck, liver or kidney cancer. As DNA, the CDR3 is TGTGCCAGTATCGCGGAGGGGGCTGGCGGGGGTGCAGATACGCAGTATTTT. Translated, it gives CASIAEGAGGGADTQYF.